This T cell receptor beta chain was found in a study of blood T cells in healthy people across ages. The study's findings and limits: Estimated diversity, derived from one million T cells, was regarded as an underestimate.

On this clonotype: What it binds is not known.

The CDR3 is made up of 11 amino acids. V lost 5 bases and J lost 11, with 12 bases in between. CDR1 KGHSH and CDR2 LQKENI come from the germline V gene. It was with a sample-barcoded 5' primer and a J-beta primer mix that a second PCR of about 7 to 12 cycles was run. Every cDNA molecule bore a tag from a template-switch adaptor containing 12 random nucleotides. TCRdb reanalysed the 5' RACE reads using MiXCR and keeps one entry per CDR3 protein. Among about 1.7 million distinct CDR3 sequences listed, 28% were seen once. The sequence was collected from a woman aged 25 to 39 in good health. The chain joins TRBV18 to TRBJ1-1; maybe TRBD1 (6 bases). Input material: blood. The CDR3 DNA sequence: TGTGCCAGCTCAGCATACCAGGGGGCTTTCTTT. It codes for CASSAYQGAFF.